These 6 T cell receptor beta chains originate from one sample sequenced in a study of CD8 T cells in ankylosing spondylitis. One entry per CDR3 protein, called by TCRdb with MiXCR from the 5' RACE reads. The sample lists about 160,000 distinct CDR3 sequences; 18% were seen once. Material for sequencing was blood, either unsorted or a sorted T cell fraction (not recorded which). Source of these receptors: a male donor with ankylosing spondylitis or in good health (not recorded which).

The rearrangement joins TRBV23-1 to TRBJ1-5; D perhaps matches TRBD1 (6 bases). TRBV23-1 is sorted into the ORF group, with uncertain function. V dropped 8 bases and J dropped 4 bases, with 18 bases sitting between them. This CDR3 region has 15 residues. The CDR3 is CASSTGRPINQPQHF. The CDR3 DNA reads as TGCGCCAGCTCGACAGGCCGACCCATAAATCAGCCCCAGCATTTT.

The count of this clonotype is one. The genes are TRBV3-1 and TRBJ2-7; TRBD2 agrees at 13 bases. Germline V lookup: CDR1 LGHDT, CDR2 YNNKEL (reference sequence). The junction had 6 bases not matched to a gene; V was cut back by 2 bases and J by 2 bases. The CDR3 has 17 residues. The CDR3 DNA reads TGTGCCAGCAGCCAAAACCCGGGACTAGCGGGGACCTACGAGCAGTACTTC. This codes for CASSQNPGLAGTYEQYF.

This clonotype was observed a handful of times. The chain is built from TRBV11-2 and TRBJ1-4, with no clear D. CDR1 SGHAT and CDR2 FQNNGV come from the germline V gene. The CDR3 loop spans 13 amino acids. Trimming left V 5 bases short and J 10 bases short, with 14 bases between. The CDR3 nucleotides read TGTGCCAGCAGCGTCGTTGAGGCCGCAAAACTGTTTTTT. Its protein product is CASSVVEAAKLFF.

Turning to this clonotype: The CDR3 does not close with the conserved phenylalanine or tryptophan, likely indicating a read error. The rearrangement joins TRBV5-1 to TRBJ2-1; D is unclear. The CDR3 extends over 15 amino acids. Trimming left V 4 bases short and J 2 bases short, with 13 bases between. The germline V gene has CDR1 SGHRS and CDR2 YFSETQ. CDR3 sequence (DNA): TGCGCCAGCAGCCCTGAAGGGAAAACCTACAATGAGCAGTTCATC. It specifies CASSPEGKTYNEQFI.

This clonotype was observed at least ten times. The chain combines TRBV12-3 or TRBV12-4 with TRBJ1-4; D is undetermined. Deletions cut 6 bases from V and 4 bases from J, with 9 bases between. CDR3 length: 13 residues. The CDR3 loop is CASRTTVNEKLFF. CDR3 DNA sequence: TGTGCCAGCAGAACGACGGTTAATGAAAAACTGTTTTTT.

This clonotype was found many times. The chain links TRBV20-1 to TRBJ2-2; D gene uncertain. CDR1 DFQATT and CDR2 SNEGSKA come from the germline V gene (reference sequence). This CDR3 comprises 14 residues. Trimming removed 5 bases at V and 6 bases at J, with 16 bases between. CDR3 region: CSAFDPEGPGELFF. DNA of the CDR3: TGCAGTGCTTTCGACCCTGAAGGCCCCGGGGAGCTGTTTTTT.